This T cell receptor (beta chain) came from a study of neurological immune-mediated disorders. General study points: The highest TCR clonal expansion occurred in HTLV-1-associated myelopathy; multiple sclerosis fell below healthy controls. The study found no CDR3 amino acid sequences shared by expanded clones across subjects, suggesting private repertoires in all groups.

Germline-derived CDR1 and CDR2 are SGHTA and FQGNSA. The CDR3 is made up of 15 amino acids. Trimming shortened V by 4 bases and J by 2 bases, and 14 bases separated the two germline ends. The cDNA was synthesized by means of template-switch 5'RACE, which was carried out with 10-nucleotide random UMIs. TCRdb called the 5' RACE reads again in MiXCR, with one record for every CDR3 protein. Among approximately 30,000 distinct CDR3 sequences listed, approximately 21% were seen once. This clonotype was detected ten times or more. As yet, its antigen is unknown. The receptor was isolated from a woman aged 55-75 years in good health. The chain carries TRBV7-2 and TRBJ1-1, with D tentatively TRBD1 (6 bases). Sequencing used PBMCs. CDR3 nucleotides: TGTGCCAGCAGCTATATACCGGGACAAAACACTGAAGCTTTCTTT. This encodes CASSYIPGQNTEAFF.